This entry features one TCR beta chain sequence. Which antigen it targets is not known. No per-base quality is available; no much larger clone lies one base away. Healthy HIV-negative adults with no recently reported acute infections or vaccinations were included as donors. Every donor was a Caucasian adult living in Nashville, Tennessee, USA. Magnetic negative selection was used to enrich CD4+ T cells, after which naive cells were positively selected on CD45RA and the negative fraction became the memory subset. Blood was obtained by leukapheresis, after which PBMCs were separated by Ficoll-Histopaque density gradient centrifugation and cryopreserved in liquid nitrogen vapor phase. Analytical flow cytometry was used to check the purity and quantity of every magnetically sorted T cell population. From each sorted fraction, genomic DNA was isolated and quantified by UV absorbance on a Nanodrop 2000c.

This entry is derived from a study of shared clonotypes between healthy human individuals (TCRdb year 2020). For the study in its entirety: The cohort included three men and a couple of women between 18 and 49 years of age. The study deeply sequenced blood TCR repertoires of five healthy adults to estimate repertoire size and the extent of clonotype sharing between individuals. To increase sequencing depth and limit assay-specific biases, TCR repertoire library preparation and sequencing were carried out by different laboratories using diverse techniques. Per donor, leukapheresis produced somewhere between about 0.8 and 9.5 billion PBMCs. For each donor, CD4 naive and CD4 memory were each given three plates, CD8 naive was given two plates, and CD8 memory was given one plate. The full study reports these points: Estimated clonotype richness was generally larger for naive than for memory subsets. Clonotypes shared by all four sorted-subset donors showed higher generation probabilities than non-shared clonotypes. Pairwise subsampling led to the expectation that sequencing depth would affect the degree of clonotype sharing among donors. Even with the large sequencing depth, rarefaction of the sorted-subset datasets indicated that sequencing was incomplete. Sampling was restricted to blood, and TCR repertoires in tissues likely differ from the TCR repertoires found in blood. The genetic and exposure-history diversity represented was limited by the small number of donors. Across a handful of donors, around 5% of naive CD4, approximately 3.6% of naive CD8, 2.3% of memory CD4, and 0.4% of memory CD8 clonotypes were shared.

Using the deep immunoSEQ assay, multiplex PCR amplified TCR CDR3 regions from genomic DNA. Extracted genomic DNA from each cell subset was distributed evenly across all wells of several immunoSEQ 96-well plates, and each plate was treated as a replicate. Each replicate PCR for sorted subsets received around 200 ng genomic DNA, equal to some 32,000 T cell genomes. The purified libraries were quantified using a Qubit 3.0 fluorometer, sized with a Bioanalyzer 2100, and then quantified again using the KAPA Library Quantification kit. Every immunoSEQ 96-well plate was sequenced on a dedicated single-read 150-cycle Illumina NextSeq 550 flow cell. As for the authors' bioinformatics: Because the immunoSEQ output held only junctional sequences and lacked quality scores, the filtering could not match the filtering applied to full-length reads. To assign V/J genes and CDR3, sequences were annotated against IMGT germline references using PyIR, a Python wrapper for IgBLAST v1.9. Reads with weak V/J assignments (E-value above 1e-6), missing CDR3, stop codons, out-of-frame junctions, or ambiguous translated residues were removed. V3J clonotypes were defined as sequences sharing the same inferred V gene, J gene, and CDR3 amino acid sequence. Percentage overlap between repertoires was computed as shared unique clonotypes divided by the size of the smaller repertoire. Repertoire richness was assessed with RTK rarefaction, the Chao1 estimator, and Recon v2.1 estimates of unobserved clonotypes. Generation probabilities were computed with OLGA for all TCRbeta clonotypes obtained by the gDNA method from a few donors. TCRdb re-hosts the immuneACCESS table, in-frame sequences only. Its copies lack some clones; in the studies checked, an unresolved V gene accounts for under half of them, and the cause for the rest is not known. Clone size and V and J calls were adopted from that table, with D and trimming inferred from the DNA. The sample yields some 2,100,000 clones; 90% to 97% were counted once. Jointly, the top ten make up less than 0.15% of the sample.

V is clipped by 5 bases and J by 3 bases, and the sequence between their germline boundaries is 2 bases long. CDR1 is given as MNHEY and CDR2 as SMNVEV, both from the germline V gene (reference sequence). Inclusive of the bounding cysteine and phenylalanine, the CDR3 is 10 residues long. Only the CDR3 DNA is retained, 30 bases long and in frame from the first base. Sequencing input: naive CD4+ T cells sorted from blood. The cell subset or site label corresponds to: CD45RA+ positively selected. The receptor was isolated from a man younger than 30 in good health. The rearranged chain carries TRBV27 and TRBJ2-7; the D gene remains uncertain. This receptor has the CDR3 CASSNYEQYF. In nucleotides, the sequence is TGTGCCAGCAGTAACTACGAGCAGTACTTC.